This passage covers 11 T cell receptor beta chains from one sample sequenced in a study of response to subunit inactivated influenza vaccine (dated by TCRdb to 2016 to 2018). Library preparation used RT-PCR. Sequenced on an Illumina HiSeq 2500. TCRdb reprocessing: public reads trimmed at Q25 with fastp, clones called with MiXCR, in-frame beta chains kept. Rows are unified per CDR3 protein, each entry keeping the most common DNA and genes. This sample gives fewer than 550,000 distinct CDR3 sequences in total; about 25% of them show up just once. The ten biggest clones cover around 2% of the sample. Sample: CD4+ T cells sorted from PBMCs, taken roughly 5 days after vaccination. Receptors were obtained from a man aged 50-59 years who received an inactivated influenza vaccine. Donor details come from another sample of the same person, matched by shared clones.

A single count supports this clonotype. The chain is built from TRBV7-2 and TRBJ2-7; D is uncertain. The CDR3 is made up of 12 amino acids. In germline, CDR1 is SGHTA, CDR2 FQGNSA. V was shortened by 6 bases and J by 4 bases, with 10 bases between the two germline ends. CDR3 DNA sequence: TGTGCCAGCAGGTCAACACCTTACGAGCAGTACTTC. This codes for CASRSTPYEQYF.

This clonotype was counted a few times. V gene TRBV5-1 combines with J gene TRBJ2-5; 7 bases fit TRBD1. V gave up 4 bases and J gave up 5 bases; unmatched junction bases: 8. This CDR3 has 14 residues. The germline gives CDR1 SGHRS, CDR2 YFSETQ. The CDR3 coding sequence is TGCGCCAGCAGCAAACAGGGGCCTGGGGAGACCCAGTACTTC. Its protein is CASSKQGPGETQYF.

This chain connects TRBV3-1 to TRBJ2-1, with 8 positions matching TRBD1. The CDR3 loop spans 14 amino acids. After removal of 5 bases from V and 6 bases from J, the junction contained 6 bases not matched to a gene. Germline V gene data show CDR1 as LGHDT and CDR2 as YNNKEL (reference sequence). This CDR3 is CASSLQTGVNEQFF. The CDR3 DNA reads TGTGCCAGCAGCTTACAGACAGGGGTCAATGAGCAGTTCTTC.

Only a few counts were recorded for this clonotype. The chain uses TRBV29-1 and TRBJ1-1; 8 nucleotides line up with TRBD1. From germline, CDR1 is SQVTM and CDR2 ANQGSEA. J lost 1 base, V lost 6 bases, and 7 bases had no gene match. The CDR3 spans 14 residues. CDR3 sequence: CSVPGQGGNTEAFF. CDR3 DNA: TGCAGCGTACCCGGACAGGGAGGGAACACTGAAGCTTTCTTT.

This clonotype was seen ten or more times. The chain uses TRBV20-1 and TRBJ2-7, with D possibly matching TRBD2 (5 bases). Per the germline V gene, CDR1 is DFQATT and CDR2 is SNEGSKA (reference sequence). The CDR3 runs 15 residues. The V and J ends lost 6 bases and 5 bases respectively, with 23 bases between them. The CDR3 DNA reads as TGCAGTGCCGATGGGCGGTTGCGGGCGGCGGACGAGCAGTACTTC. It is translated as CSADGRLRAADEQYF.

This chain uses TRBV5-1 with TRBJ2-5; a weak D match, TRBD1 (7 bases). The CDR3 is 14 amino acids. The germline V and J ends were trimmed by 4 bases and 3 bases, with 13 bases remaining between them. Germline assignment: CDR1 SGHRS and CDR2 YFSETQ. CDR3 bases: TGCGCCAGCAGCGCGGGACAGAGAAAAGAGACCCAGTACTTC. Protein: CASSAGQRKETQYF.

The chain uses TRBV7-2 and TRBJ2-1; 8 positions match TRBD2. J was trimmed by 5 bases and V by 10 bases; bases with no gene match: 10. CDR1 and CDR2 from the germline V gene are SGHTA and FQGNSA. The CDR3 is made up of 14 amino acids. The CDR3 DNA sequence: TGTGCCACCGCAGGGCAGCGGGGGCACAATGAGCAGTTCTTC. This gives the protein CATAGQRGHNEQFF.

In this sample, this clonotype turned up a few times. V and J are TRBV29-1 and TRBJ2-3, with D unresolved. CDR3 length: 13 amino acids. Germline V CDR1 and CDR2: SQVTM, ANQGSEA. Trimming took off 3 bases at V and 0 bases at J, with 7 bases between the two ends. The CDR3 nucleotides are TGCAGCGTTGATCTAAGAAGCACAGATACGCAGTATTTT. Its translation is CSVDLRSTDTQYF.

This clonotype was recorded a few times. The V and J genes are TRBV20-1 and TRBJ2-3; 7 bases map to TRBD1. The germline gives CDR1 DFQATT, CDR2 SNEGSKA (reference sequence). V shed 6 bases and J 3 bases; nucleotides not matched to a gene: 9. The CDR3 has 14 residues. In nucleotides, the CDR3 is TGCAGTGCCACCGGGACAGTTAAGACAGATACGCAGTATTTT. This encodes CSATGTVKTDTQYF.

The genes are TRBV5-1 and TRBJ2-3, with TRBD1 matching over 11 bases. J lost 4 bases, V lost 5 bases, and 6 bases had no gene match. The CDR3 is 15 amino acids. Per the germline V gene, CDR1 is SGHRS and CDR2 is YFSETQ. The CDR3 DNA reads as TGCGCCAGCAGTCAAGGACAGGGGGCGGCAGATACGCAGTATTTT. Translated, it gives CASSQGQGAADTQYF.

The chain uses TRBV20-1 and TRBJ1-5; no reliable D call. Trimming took off 0 bases at V and 5 bases at J, with 5 bases between the two ends. The CDR3 runs to 12 residues. Germline V CDR1 and CDR2: DFQATT, SNEGSKA (reference sequence). The CDR3 DNA sequence: TGCAGTGCTAGAGACGGGGATCAGCCCCAGCATTTT. This translates into CSARDGDQPQHF.